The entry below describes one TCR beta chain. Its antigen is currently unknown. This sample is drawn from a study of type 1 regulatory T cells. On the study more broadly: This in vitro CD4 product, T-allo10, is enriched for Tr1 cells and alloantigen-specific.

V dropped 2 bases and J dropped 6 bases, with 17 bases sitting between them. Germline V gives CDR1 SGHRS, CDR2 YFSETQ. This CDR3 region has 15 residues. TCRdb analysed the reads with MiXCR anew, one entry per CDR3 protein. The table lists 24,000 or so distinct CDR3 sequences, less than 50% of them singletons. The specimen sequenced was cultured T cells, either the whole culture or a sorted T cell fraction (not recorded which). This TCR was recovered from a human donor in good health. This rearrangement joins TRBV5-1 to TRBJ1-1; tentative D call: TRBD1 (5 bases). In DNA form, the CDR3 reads TGCGCCAGCAGCTTTTCGGGCCAGACAGTATCTGAAGCTTTCTTT. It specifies CASSFSGQTVSEAFF.